These 7 T cell receptor beta chains share one sample of origin, sequenced in a study of T cell responses to AZD1222 COVID-19 vaccine (dated by TCRdb to 2020 to 2022). The library relied on the immunoSEQ multiplex PCR assay. TCRdb holds this immuneACCESS table with in-frame rearrangements only. Some clones are missing; in checked studies, unresolved V genes explain under half, and the rest has no known cause. The sample table holds around 100,000 clones, of which 91% were seen once. The ten most abundant clones make up around 45% of the sample. The label giving this sample's time point can be read as: baseline before first vaccination. Sequenced here: peripheral blood, sampled on day 0 of AZD1222 vaccination. The receptors originated from an adult in good health.

The V gene is TRBV27, the J gene TRBJ2-5; no definite D call. Germline values: CDR1 MNHEY, CDR2 SMNVEV (reference sequence). V was cut by 11 bases and J by 2 bases, with 15 bases left in between. The CDR3 covers 13 residues. The CDR3 spells CAAPKMVQETQYF. The CDR3 DNA reads TGTGCCGCCCCAAAGATGGTGCAAGAGACCCAGTACTTC.

The V and J genes are TRBV7-2 and TRBJ2-7, with D tentatively TRBD2 (6 bases). Trimming shortened V by 4 bases and J by 6 bases, and 13 bases separated the two germline ends. The CDR3 runs to 13 residues. Germline CDR1 reads SGHTA; CDR2 reads FQGNSA. DNA of the CDR3: TGTGCCAGCAGCTCGGGGACTCCCCCCGAGCAGTACTTC. Amino acids: CASSSGTPPEQYF.

This chain uses TRBV28 with TRBJ2-7; D tentatively reads TRBD1 or TRBD2 (5 bases each). The ends were cut back, 8 bases at V and 2 bases at J, with 13 bases in the middle. Germline V CDR1 and CDR2: MDHEN, SYDVKM. CDR3 length: 13 residues. DNA for the CDR3: TGTGCCAGCCTGGGGGATTTGCCCTACGAGCAGTACTTC. It is translated as CASLGDLPYEQYF.

This chain uses TRBV12-3 or TRBV12-4 with TRBJ2-5; unclear D gene. The V end lost 2 bases, the J end lost 9 bases, and 10 bases lay between the germline ends. This CDR3 contains 12 residues. The CDR3 reads CASSLREAAQYF. The CDR3 DNA is TGTGCCAGCAGTTTAAGGGAAGCAGCCCAGTACTTC.

This clone showed up just once. V and J are TRBV10-3 and TRBJ2-3, with D unresolved. Trimming stripped 6 bases from V and 3 bases from J, with 10 bases between. Per the germline V gene, CDR1 is ENHRY and CDR2 is SYGVKD. The length of the CDR3 is 13 residues. CDR3 amino acids: CAIRGARTDTQYF. In DNA, the CDR3 is TGTGCCATCAGGGGTGCTAGGACAGATACGCAGTATTTT.

CDR3: CASSPSGTYQETQYF. The CDR3 DNA reads as TGTGCCAGCAGTCCCAGCGGGACGTACCAAGAGACCCAGTACTTC. The rearrangement links TRBV28 to TRBJ2-5, with 7 nucleotides matching TRBD2. The CDR3 is 15 amino acids. Germline loops: CDR1 MDHEN, CDR2 SYDVKM. V dropped 5 bases and J dropped 0; count of bases not matched to a gene: 6.

The CDR3 spells CATYGAGGYNEQFF. The CDR3 region has the DNA TGTGCCACCTACGGAGCGGGAGGGTATAATGAGCAGTTCTTC. This chain links TRBV10-3 with TRBJ2-1; 10 nucleotides match TRBD2. The germline gives CDR1 ENHRY, CDR2 SYGVKD. The CDR3 is 14 residues long. The V gene end was trimmed by 10 bases and the J gene end by 7 bases; junction bases not matched to a gene: 10.